Listed below are T cell receptor beta chains from one sample, sequenced in a study of T cells after yellow fever vaccination. MiXCR was run by TCRdb on the 5' RACE reads, yielding one entry per CDR3 protein. The data hold roughly 250,000 distinct CDR3 sequences, with over 10% observed a single time. Sequenced material: CD4+ T cells sorted from PBMCs, taken 45 days after the yellow fever booster vaccination. The source of these receptors is a man younger than 45 who received the YFV17D yellow fever vaccine. CDR3s include the opening cysteine and the closing phenylalanine or tryptophan. A D gene is named only where the DNA matches it firmly. Clone size is shown for a subset of rows, as once, few, many or a class of expanded clone.

>12|NA|NA|TRBJ1-2|TRBV28
TGTGCCAGCAGTATTGATCATTTTGGCTACACCTTC
CASSIDHFGYTF
>16|few|TRBD1|TRBJ1-2|TRBV20-1
TGCAGTGCTAGCCAGGGAGGGGGCCGGCAAACCTATGGCTACACCTTC
CSASQGGGRQTYGYTF
>15|NA|NA|TRBJ2-7|TRBV18
TGTGCCAGCTCACCACCCGGGAAGGGATCCTACGAGCAGTACTTC
CASSPPGKGSYEQYF
>12|NA|NA|TRBJ1-1|TRBV28
TGTGCCAGTGTTGGTGGCTTCACTGAAGCTTTCTTT
CASVGGFTEAFF
>14|NA|NA|TRBJ2-7|TRBV12-3/TRBV12-4
TGTGCCAGCAGCAACCGGGACTTCACCTACGAGCAGTACTTC
CASSNRDFTYEQYF
>13|few|NA|TRBJ2-1|TRBV6-2/TRBV6-3
TGTGCCACGCTCCGACCTAGCTACAATGAGCAGTTCTTC
CATLRPSYNEQFF
>17|NA|NA|TRBJ2-2|TRBV16
TGTGCCAGCAGCCAATCGGGGGCCATAGCCGCCACCGGGGAGCTGTTTTTT
CASSQSGAIAATGELFF
>22|NA|TRBD1|TRBJ2-6|TRBV18
TGTGCCAGCTCTCCACCCCGAGTTTTCTCGGGACAGGGAATTTCTGGGGCCAACGTCCTGACTTTC
CASSPPRVFSGQGISGANVLTF
>15|NA|TRBD1|TRBJ2-7|TRBV9
TGTGGCAGCAGCCCCCACCCGACAGGGGGATACGAGCAGTACTTC
CGSSPHPTGGYEQYF
>14|NA|NA|TRBJ2-5|TRBV20-1
TGCAGTGCTAGAGATCATAGAGGATTCGAGACCCAGTACTTC
CSARDHRGFETQYF
>15|NA|TRBD2|TRBJ2-1|TRBV27
TGTGCCAGCAGTTCTAGCGGGAGGGCCTGGAATGAGCAGTTCTTC
CASSSSGRAWNEQFF
>12|few|NA|TRBJ2-1|TRBV20-1
TGCAGTGCTAGTCGGGGTTACAATGAGCAGTTCTTC
CSASRGYNEQFF
>12|once|NA|TRBJ1-6|TRBV5-1
TGCGCCAGCAGTAGACAGGATTCACCCCTCCACTTT
CASSRQDSPLHF
>14|few|NA|TRBJ2-3|TRBV3-1
TGTGCCAGCAGCCGGCGGCCTAGCACAGATACGCAGTATTTT
CASSRRPSTDTQYF
>17|NA|NA|TRBJ2-6|TRBV12-3/TRBV12-4
TGTGCCAGCAGTCAAGCTAAAACTTCCTCTGGGGCCAACGTCCTGACTTTC
CASSQAKTSSGANVLTF
>16|few|TRBD1|TRBJ2-1|TRBV5-1
TGCGCCAGCAGCTTCCCCCGGACAGGGGCAAGGAATGAGCAGTTCTTC
CASSFPRTGARNEQFF
>13|NA|NA|TRBJ2-2|TRBV7-2
TGTGCCAGCAGCTTAAATCCGTACGGGGAGCTGTTTTTT
CASSLNPYGELFF
>14|few|TRBD2|TRBJ2-3|TRBV20-1
TGCAGTGCTCTTAAGCGGGAGGGTTCAGATACGCAGTATTTT
CSALKREGSDTQYF
>12|NA|NA|TRBJ2-4|TRBV12-3/TRBV12-4
TGTGCCAGCAGAGCCTCGTTGGGGGCTCAGTACTTC
CASRASLGAQYF
>14|many|NA|TRBJ1-1|TRBV18
TGTGCCAGCTCACCGTCGAGGGGGAACACTGAAGCTTTCTTT
CASSPSRGNTEAFF
>14|few|NA|TRBJ2-7|TRBV12-3/TRBV12-4
TGTGCCAGCAGTTTGGGGGGACCCCTTTACGAGCAGTACTTC
CASSLGGPLYEQYF